This TCR beta chain was captured in a study of T cell repertoires in cytomegalovirus infection. Concerning this clonotype: Its specificity is unknown.

Trimming stripped 7 bases from V and 5 bases from J, with 18 bases between. Germline V lookup: CDR1 SGHNT, CDR2 YYREEE (reference sequence). This CDR3 has 14 residues. TCRdb called the reads again in MiXCR, with one record for every CDR3 protein. The sample holds 43,000 or so distinct CDR3 sequences; roughly 19% are singletons and the top ten take about 55%. The TCR comes from a human donor in good health (CMV status not recorded). Some clones in this sample may be carry-over from other donors' samples. The genes are TRBV5-4 and TRBJ1-1, with D unresolved. The sample here was CD8+ T cells from cultured PBMCs, taken from culture after CMV antigen stimulation. The CDR3 DNA sequence: TGTGCCAGCTCTCGGTGGGGATCGGGTACTGAAGCTTTCTTT. Translating it yields CASSRWGSGTEAFF.